This T cell receptor beta chain was captured in a study of long-term antiretroviral therapy in people with HIV. Germline assignment: CDR1 SGHTA and CDR2 FQGNSA. The CDR3 covers 16 residues. The V segment lost 3 bases and the J segment 3 bases; nucleotides outside the gene matches: 6. Runs used v3.0 of the immunoSEQ assay and were done at survey level. Generated by immunoSEQ multiplex PCR, the TCRdb table keeps only in-frame clones and is missing some. The data hold fewer than 45,000 clones, with 80% observed a single time. It was in the United States that all participants with HIV were treated. The starting material was unsorted PBMCs, obtained 3.4 years after starting antiretroviral therapy. This TCR was sampled from a man aged 30 to 39 with HIV. The V call is TRBV7-2, the J call TRBJ2-7; 12 nucleotides line up with TRBD2. The CDR3 DNA sequence: TGTGCCAGCAGCTTGGAGACTAGCGGGAGTCGCTACGAGCAGTACTTC. Translated, it gives CASSLETSGSRYEQYF. The full variable domain, completed using reference TRBV7-2 and TRBJ2-7, is GAGVSQSPSNKVTEKGKDVELRCDPISGHTALYWYRQSLGQGLEFLIYFQGNSAPDKSGLPSDRFSAERTGGSVSTLTIQRTQQEDSAVYLCASSLETSGSRYEQYFGPGTRLTVT.